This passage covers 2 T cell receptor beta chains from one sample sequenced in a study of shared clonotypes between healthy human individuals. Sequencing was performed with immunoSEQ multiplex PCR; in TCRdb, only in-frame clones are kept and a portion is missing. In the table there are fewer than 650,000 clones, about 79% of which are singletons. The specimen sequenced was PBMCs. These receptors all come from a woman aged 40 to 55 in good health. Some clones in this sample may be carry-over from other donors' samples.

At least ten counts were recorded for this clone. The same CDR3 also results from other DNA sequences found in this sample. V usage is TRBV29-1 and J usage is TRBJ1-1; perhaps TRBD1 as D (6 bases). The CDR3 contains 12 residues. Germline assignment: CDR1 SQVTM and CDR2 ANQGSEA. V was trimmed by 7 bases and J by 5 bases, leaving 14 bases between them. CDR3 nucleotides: TGCAGCGCTTACTTCAGGGGTACTGAAGCTTTCTTT. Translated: CSAYFRGTEAFF.

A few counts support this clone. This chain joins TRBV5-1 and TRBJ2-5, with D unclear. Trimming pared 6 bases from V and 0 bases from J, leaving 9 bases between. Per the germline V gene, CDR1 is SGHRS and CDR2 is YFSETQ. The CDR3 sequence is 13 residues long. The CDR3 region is CASMASYQETQYF. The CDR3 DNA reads TGCGCCAGCATGGCCTCGTACCAAGAGACCCAGTACTTC.